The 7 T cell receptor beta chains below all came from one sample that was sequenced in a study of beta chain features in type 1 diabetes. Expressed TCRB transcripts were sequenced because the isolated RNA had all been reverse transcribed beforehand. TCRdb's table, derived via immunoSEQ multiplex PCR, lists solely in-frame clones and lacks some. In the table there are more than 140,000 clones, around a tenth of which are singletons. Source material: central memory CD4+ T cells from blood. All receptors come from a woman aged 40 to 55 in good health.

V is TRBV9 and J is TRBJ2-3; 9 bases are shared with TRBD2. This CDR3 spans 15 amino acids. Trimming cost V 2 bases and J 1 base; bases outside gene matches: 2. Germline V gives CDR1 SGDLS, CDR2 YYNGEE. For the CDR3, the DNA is TGTGCCAGCAGCGTTATAGCGGGGGGCACAGATACGCAGTATTTT. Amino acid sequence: CASSVIAGGTDTQYF.

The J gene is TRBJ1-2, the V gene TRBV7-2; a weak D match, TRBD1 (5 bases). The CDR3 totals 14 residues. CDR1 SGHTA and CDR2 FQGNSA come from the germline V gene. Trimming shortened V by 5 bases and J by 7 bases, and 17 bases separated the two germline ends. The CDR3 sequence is CASSPAYGGSGYTF. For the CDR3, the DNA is TGTGCCAGCAGCCCTGCTTACGGGGGATCTGGCTACACCTTC. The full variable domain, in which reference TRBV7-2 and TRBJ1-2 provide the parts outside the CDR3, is GAGVSQSPSNKVTEKGKDVELRCDPISGHTALYWYRQSLGQGLEFLIYFQGNSAPDKSGLPSDRFSAERTGGSVSTLTIQRTQQEDSAVYLCASSPAYGGSGYTFGSGTRLTVV.

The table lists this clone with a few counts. The CDR3 DNA sequence: TGTGCCAGCAGCCTGGGGACAGGGAGCAATCAGCCCCAGCATTTT. Translating it yields CASSLGTGSNQPQHF. This rearrangement joins TRBV5-4 to TRBJ1-5, with 9 bases lining up with TRBD1. The CDR3 is 15 amino acids. Trimming took 4 bases from V and 1 from J; bases not matched to a gene: 3. Per the germline V gene, CDR1 is SGHNT and CDR2 is YYREEE (reference sequence).

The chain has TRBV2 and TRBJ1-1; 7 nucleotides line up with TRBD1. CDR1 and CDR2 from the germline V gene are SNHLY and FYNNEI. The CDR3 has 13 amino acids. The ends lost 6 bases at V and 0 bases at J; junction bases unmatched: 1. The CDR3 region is CASRQGLNTEAFF. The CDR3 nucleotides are TGTGCCAGCAGACAGGGGTTGAACACTGAAGCTTTCTTT.

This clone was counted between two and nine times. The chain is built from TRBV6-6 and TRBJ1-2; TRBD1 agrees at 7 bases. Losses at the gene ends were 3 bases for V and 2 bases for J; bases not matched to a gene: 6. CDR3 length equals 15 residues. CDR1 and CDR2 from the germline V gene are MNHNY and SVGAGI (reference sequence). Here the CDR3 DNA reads TGTGCCAGCAGTTATACCGGGACAGTGAACTATGGCTACACCTTC. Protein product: CASSYTGTVNYGYTF.

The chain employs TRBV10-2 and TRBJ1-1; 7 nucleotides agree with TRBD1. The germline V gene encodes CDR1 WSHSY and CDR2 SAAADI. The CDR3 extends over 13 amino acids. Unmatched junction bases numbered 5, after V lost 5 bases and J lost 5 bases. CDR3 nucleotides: TGCGCCAGCAGTCAAGGGGGCGAGACTGAAGCTTTCTTT. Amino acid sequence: CASSQGGETEAFF.

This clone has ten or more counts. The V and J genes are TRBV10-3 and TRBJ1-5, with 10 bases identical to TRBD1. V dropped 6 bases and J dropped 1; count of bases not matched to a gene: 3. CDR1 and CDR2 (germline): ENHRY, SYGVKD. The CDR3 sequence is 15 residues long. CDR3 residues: CAIREGQGSNQPQHF. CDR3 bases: TGTGCCATCAGGGAGGGACAGGGGAGCAATCAGCCCCAGCATTTT.